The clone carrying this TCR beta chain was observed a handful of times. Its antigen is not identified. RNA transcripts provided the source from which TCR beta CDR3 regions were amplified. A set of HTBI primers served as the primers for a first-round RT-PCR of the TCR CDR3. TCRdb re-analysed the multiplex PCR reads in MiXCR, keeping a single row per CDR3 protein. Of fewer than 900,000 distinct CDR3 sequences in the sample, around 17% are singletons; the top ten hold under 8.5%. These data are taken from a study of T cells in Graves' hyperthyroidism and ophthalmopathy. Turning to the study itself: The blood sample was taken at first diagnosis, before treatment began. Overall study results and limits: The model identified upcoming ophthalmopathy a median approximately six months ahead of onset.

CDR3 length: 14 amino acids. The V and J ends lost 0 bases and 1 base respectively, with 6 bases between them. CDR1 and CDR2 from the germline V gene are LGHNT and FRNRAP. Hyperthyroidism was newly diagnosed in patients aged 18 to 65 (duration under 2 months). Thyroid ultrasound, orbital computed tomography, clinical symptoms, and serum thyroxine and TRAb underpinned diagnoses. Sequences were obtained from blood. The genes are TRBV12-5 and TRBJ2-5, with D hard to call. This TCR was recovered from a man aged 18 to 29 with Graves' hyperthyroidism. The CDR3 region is CASGLVPAQETQYF. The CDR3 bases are TGTGCTAGTGGTTTGGTACCCGCCCAAGAGACCCAGTACTTC.